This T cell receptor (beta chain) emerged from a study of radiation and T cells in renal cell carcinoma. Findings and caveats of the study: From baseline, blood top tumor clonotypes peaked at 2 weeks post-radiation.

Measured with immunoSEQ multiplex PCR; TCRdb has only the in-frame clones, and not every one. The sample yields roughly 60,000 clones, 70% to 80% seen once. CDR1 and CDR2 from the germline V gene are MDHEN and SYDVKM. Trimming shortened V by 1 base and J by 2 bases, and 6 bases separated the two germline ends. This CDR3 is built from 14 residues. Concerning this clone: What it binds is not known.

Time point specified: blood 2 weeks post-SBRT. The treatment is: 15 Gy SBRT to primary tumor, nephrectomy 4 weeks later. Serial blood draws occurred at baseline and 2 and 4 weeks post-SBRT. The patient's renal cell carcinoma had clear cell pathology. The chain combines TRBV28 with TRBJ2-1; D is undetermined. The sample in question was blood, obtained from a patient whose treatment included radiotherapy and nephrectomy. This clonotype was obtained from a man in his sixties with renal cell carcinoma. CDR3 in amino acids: CASSLSGTYNEQFF. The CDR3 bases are TGTGCCAGCAGTTTATCCGGAACCTACAATGAGCAGTTCTTC.